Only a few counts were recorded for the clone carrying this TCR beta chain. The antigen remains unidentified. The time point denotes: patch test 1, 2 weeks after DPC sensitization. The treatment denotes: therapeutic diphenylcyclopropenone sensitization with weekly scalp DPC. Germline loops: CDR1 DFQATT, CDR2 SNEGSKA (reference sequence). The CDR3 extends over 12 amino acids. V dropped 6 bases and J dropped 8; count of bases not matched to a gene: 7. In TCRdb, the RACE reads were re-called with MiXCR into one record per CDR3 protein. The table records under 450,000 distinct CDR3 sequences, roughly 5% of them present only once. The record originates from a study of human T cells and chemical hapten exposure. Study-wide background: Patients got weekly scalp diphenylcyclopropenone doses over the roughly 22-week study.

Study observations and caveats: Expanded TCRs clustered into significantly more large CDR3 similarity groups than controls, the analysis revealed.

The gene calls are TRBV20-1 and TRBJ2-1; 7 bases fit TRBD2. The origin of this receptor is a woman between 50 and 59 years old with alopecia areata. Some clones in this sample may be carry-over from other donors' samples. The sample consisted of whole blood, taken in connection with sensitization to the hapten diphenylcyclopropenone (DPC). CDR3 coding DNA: TGCAGTGCCCTCTCGGCGGGAGATGAGCAGTTCTTC. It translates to CSALSAGDEQFF.